Each of the 8 T cell receptor beta chains below was sequenced from the same sample in a study of shared clonotypes between healthy human individuals. The naive CD8 population came from CD45RO-negative cells selected for CCR7, without terminally differentiated effector memory CD45RA+ cells. Measured with immunoSEQ multiplex PCR; TCRdb has only the in-frame clones, and not every one. Of approximately 720,000 clones in the sample, 90% to 95% were seen once. Input material: naive CD8+ T cells sorted from blood. These receptors were obtained from a man aged 30 to 45 in good health.

The chain recombines TRBV30 with TRBJ2-7, with D possibly being TRBD2 (6 bases). V gave up 2 bases and J gave up 3 bases, with 20 bases separating them. The CDR3 length is 16 residues. Germline V CDR1 and CDR2: GTSNPN, SVGIG (reference sequence). The CDR3 sequence is CAWSPLGGRQSYEQYF. The CDR3 nucleotides are TGTGCCTGGAGTCCCCTCGGAGGGAGGCAAAGCTACGAGCAGTACTTC.

This rearrangement joins TRBV29-1 to TRBJ2-7, with unresolved D. The CDR3 contains 12 residues. Trimming cost V 1 base and J 0 bases, with 4 bases left between them. Germline lookup yields CDR1 SQVTM and CDR2 ANQGSEA. CDR3 loop: CSVEGISYEQYF. The CDR3 coding sequence is TGCAGCGTTGAAGGGATCTCCTACGAGCAGTACTTC.

The rearrangement joins TRBV28 to TRBJ2-7; TRBD1 matches 7 bases. CDR3 length: 13 amino acids. J gave up 6 bases and V 5 bases, and 7 bases lay outside the gene matches. CDR1 is MDHEN, CDR2 SYDVKM, per germline. The CDR3, as DNA: TGTGCCAGCAGTCGACAGGGAAGGGGCGAGCAGTACTTC. Translated, it gives CASSRQGRGEQYF.

This chain connects TRBV27 to TRBJ2-1, with 11 bases aligning to TRBD2. The CDR3 is 17 residues long. V lost 4 bases and J lost 1; bases outside the gene matches: 6. CDR1 MNHEY and CDR2 SMNVEV come from the germline V gene (reference sequence). The CDR3 loop is CASSSILAGVSYNEQFF. The CDR3 DNA reads TGTGCCAGCAGTTCGATACTAGCGGGAGTTTCCTACAATGAGCAGTTCTTC.

V and J are TRBV4-1 and TRBJ2-1; 8 bases agree with TRBD1. Germline CDR1 is MGHRA and CDR2 is YSYEKL. CDR3 length: 16 residues. V trimming: 2 bases; J trimming: 5 bases; junction bases outside the gene matches: 8. As DNA, the CDR3 is TGCGCCAGCAGCCAACACGACAGGGGACATGACAATGAGCAGTTCTTC. This codes for CASSQHDRGHDNEQFF.

This clone was seen once. The gene calls are TRBV4-1 and TRBJ2-1, with TRBD2 as a possible D gene (5 bases). V gave up 0 bases and J gave up 7 bases, with 13 bases separating them. There are 15 residues in the CDR3. Germline CDR1 MGHRA, CDR2 YSYEKL. CDR3 amino acids: CASSQDPGWRNEQFF. CDR3 DNA sequence: TGCGCCAGCAGCCAAGACCCGGGATGGCGTAATGAGCAGTTCTTC.

Concerning this clone itself: Other nucleotide sequences from this sample produce the same CDR3. The V and J genes are TRBV7-8 and TRBJ2-7; 10 nucleotides match TRBD2. With V trimmed by 8 bases and J by 0 bases, 13 bases remained unmatched. The germline CDR1 and CDR2 sequences are SGHVS and FQNEAQ. This CDR3 has 17 residues. This CDR3 is CASCTSFSGRGSYEQYF. DNA of the CDR3: TGTGCCAGCTGCACGTCCTTCAGCGGGAGGGGCTCCTACGAGCAGTACTTC.

A word on this clone: This same CDR3 is encoded by further DNA sequences in the sample. V is TRBV9 and J is TRBJ2-7; D is perhaps TRBD1 (6 bases). Trimming removed 4 bases from V and 0 bases from J, with 11 bases in between. This CDR3 spans 14 amino acids. CDR1 is SGDLS, CDR2 YYNGEE, per germline. CDR3 sequence (DNA): TGTGCCAGCAGCTTAGGGGGTCCCTCCTACGAGCAGTACTTC. Its protein product is CASSLGGPSYEQYF. Looking up the rest from reference TRBV9 and TRBJ2-7 gives the full variable domain: DSGVTQTPKHLITATGQRVTLRCSPRSGDLSVYWYQQSLDQGLQFLIQYYNGEERAKGNILERFSAQQFPDLHSELNLSSLELGDSALYFCASSLGGPSYEQYFGPGTRLTVT.